This TCR beta chain stems from a study of early T cells in non-severe SARS-CoV-2 infection. Study-wide background: Sequencing targeted bulk RNA from unsorted whole blood, leaving chains unpaired. Study-level points and caveats: VDJdb matching skewed toward anti-spike CD8 responses, missing private and CD4 specificities.

The V gene end was trimmed by 1 base and the J gene end by 0 bases; junction bases not matched to a gene: 5. The CDR3 totals 16 residues. Germline V gives CDR1 SGHDT, CDR2 YYEEEE. Attachment of unique molecular identifiers to individual cDNA molecules was performed. From the 5' RACE reads, TCRdb called clonotypes with MiXCR, one entry per CDR3 protein. The sample includes 35,000 to 45,000 distinct CDR3 sequences, approximately 9.9% of them seen just once. A remark on this clonotype: Its antigen is currently unknown.

The sequencing sample was made of whole blood. The TCR sequence derives from an adult who was a healthcare worker with PCR-confirmed SARS-CoV-2 infection or an uninfected control (not recorded which). The chain employs TRBV5-6 and TRBJ2-3, with 7 bases that match TRBD1. The CDR3 spells CASSLFDRESTDTQYF. The CDR3 nucleotides read TGTGCCAGCAGCTTGTTCGACAGGGAGAGCACAGATACGCAGTATTTT. The full variable domain, with the rest looked up from reference TRBV5-6 and TRBJ2-3, is DAGVTQSPTHLIKTRGQQVTLRCSPKSGHDTVSWYQQALGQGPQFIFQYYEEEERQRGNFPDRFSGHQFPNYSSELNVNALLLGDSALYLCASSLFDRESTDTQYFGPGTRLTVL.